The rows below give T cell receptor beta chains drawn from one sample of a study of blood T cells in healthy people across ages. Each CDR3 protein gets one entry after TCRdb re-called the 5' RACE reads with MiXCR. The sample includes about 1,500,000 distinct CDR3 sequences, roughly 40% of them seen just once. Sequenced: blood. These receptors all stem from a woman aged 18-35 years in good health. Both conserved end residues are part of each CDR3. A D gene is named only where the DNA matches it firmly. Clone size is shown for a subset of rows, as once, few, many or a class of expanded clone.

>14|TRBJ2-1|TRBD2|few|TRBV20-1
CSATMGLASGEQFF
TGCAGTGCCACGATGGGACTAGCGAGCGGTGAGCAGTTCTTC
>16|TRBJ2-1|.|few|TRBV2
CASSEEVAGSYNEQFF
TGTGCCAGCAGTGAAGAGGTGGCAGGGTCCTACAATGAGCAGTTCTTC
>16|TRBJ2-1|TRBD2|.|TRBV12-3/TRBV12-4
CASSPLAGPAYNEQFF
TGTGCCAGCAGTCCACTAGCGGGGCCCGCCTACAATGAGCAGTTCTTC
>15|TRBJ2-7|.|few|TRBV12-3/TRBV12-4
CASSLRSESPYEQYF
TGTGCCAGCAGTTTACGGTCGGAATCTCCCTACGAGCAGTACTTC
>16|TRBJ2-3|.|few|TRBV20-1
CSASAGLQASTDTQYF
TGCAGTGCTAGTGCGGGACTGCAAGCTAGCACAGATACGCAGTATTTT
>15|TRBJ1-1|TRBD1|.|TRBV28
CASSSENRGNTEAFF
TGTGCCAGCAGTTCGGAAAACAGGGGCAACACTGAAGCTTTCTTT
>16|TRBJ2-7|.|.|TRBV28
CASSLLAGANSYEQYF
TGTGCCAGCAGTCTGTTAGCAGGGGCGAACTCCTACGAGCAGTACTTC
>18|TRBJ2-1|TRBD2|.|TRBV10-3
CAISRELAGASSYNEQFF
TGTGCCATCAGTAGGGAACTAGCGGGGGCCAGCTCCTACAATGAGCAGTTCTTC
>16|TRBJ2-1|TRBD2|.|TRBV6-2/TRBV6-3
CASRQQLAGGPNEQFF
TGTGCCAGCAGACAGCAACTAGCGGGAGGGCCGAATGAGCAGTTCTTC
>15|TRBJ2-3|.|few|TRBV9
CASSLGTFDTDTQYF
TGTGCCAGCAGCCTCGGGACGTTCGACACAGATACGCAGTATTTT
>15|TRBJ1-1|.|.|TRBV5-1
CASSLEGVLNTEAFF
TGCGCCAGCAGCTTGGAGGGGGTGCTGAACACTGAAGCTTTCTTT
>14|TRBJ2-5|TRBD2|few|TRBV7-6
CASRLAGELETQYF
TGTGCCAGCCGACTAGCGGGAGAGTTAGAGACCCAGTACTTC
>14|TRBJ2-1|.|once|TRBV11-2
CASSLGAPPMEQFF
TGTGCCAGCAGCTTAGGGGCCCCCCCGATGGAGCAGTTCTTC
>14|TRBJ2-7|TRBD2|.|TRBV20-1
CSARVGSGSYEQYF
TGCAGTGCTAGAGTGGGTAGCGGGAGCTACGAGCAGTACTTC
>14|TRBJ1-4|.|few|TRBV27
CATRAGVANEKLFF
TGTGCCACTCGGGCGGGGGTAGCTAATGAAAAACTGTTTTTT
>18|TRBJ2-3|.|once|TRBV10-3
CAISDWARRDRGTDTQYF
TGTGCCATCAGTGATTGGGCCAGGCGGGACAGAGGCACAGATACGCAGTATTTT
>16|TRBJ2-7|TRBD2|.|TRBV6-5
CASSYGTSGPSYEQYF
TGTGCCAGCAGTTACGGGACTAGCGGGCCCTCCTACGAGCAGTACTTC
>15|TRBJ2-1|TRBD2|few|TRBV7-9
CASSFTSGTANEQFF
TGTGCCAGCAGCTTTACTAGCGGGACGGCGAATGAGCAGTTCTTC
>13|TRBJ2-7|.|.|TRBV7-9
CASTPIQGYEQYF
TGTGCCAGCACCCCGATACAGGGCTACGAGCAGTACTTC
>15|TRBJ1-5|TRBD1|.|TRBV9
CASSVDEQGNQPQHF
TGTGCCAGCAGCGTAGACGAACAGGGGAATCAGCCCCAGCATTTT
>14|TRBJ1-2|TRBD1|.|TRBV29-1
CSVERGQRIYGYTF
TGCAGCGTTGAAAGGGGACAGCGCATCTATGGCTACACCTTC
>14|TRBJ1-1|.|.|TRBV10-1
CASSESLASAEAFF
TGCGCCAGCAGTGAGTCTCTAGCCTCGGCTGAAGCTTTCTTT
>13|TRBJ1-6|.|few|TRBV6-5
CASSWSGDSPLHF
TGTGCCAGCAGTTGGTCGGGCGATTCACCCCTCCACTTT
>19|TRBJ2-7|TRBD2|.|TRBV7-3
CASSLTSGGTSGTFYEQYF
TGTGCCAGCAGCTTAACGAGCGGGGGGACTAGCGGAACGTTCTACGAGCAGTACTTC
>16|TRBJ1-2|TRBD1|once|TRBV5-1
CASSSPPGQDSYGYTF
TGCGCCAGCAGCTCCCCACCGGGACAGGACTCTTATGGCTACACCTTC
>13|TRBJ2-4|.|.|TRBV28
CASSLRGKNIQYF
TGTGCCAGCAGTTTAAGAGGCAAAAACATTCAGTACTTC
>14|TRBJ2-1|.|.|TRBV12-3/TRBV12-4
CASNTGSSYNEQFF
TGTGCCAGCAATACAGGGAGCTCCTACAATGAGCAGTTCTTC
>15|TRBJ2-2|TRBD1|.|TRBV27
CASSFGAGGPGELFF
TGTGCCAGCAGCTTCGGGGCAGGGGGTCCCGGGGAGCTGTTTTTT
>16|TRBJ2-1|.|.|TRBV6-1
CASTQWAREFYNEQFF
TGTGCCAGCACCCAGTGGGCTAGGGAGTTCTACAATGAGCAGTTCTTC
>16|TRBJ2-1|.|.|TRBV13
CASSHPMTGRPNEQFF
TGTGCCAGCAGCCATCCTATGACGGGGCGGCCCAATGAGCAGTTCTTC
>15|TRBJ2-3|.|.|TRBV6-1
CASSDGRGRVNTQYF
TGTGCCAGCAGTGACGGGCGGGGGCGGGTGAATACGCAGTATTTT
>21|TRBJ2-7|TRBD2|.|TRBV4-1
CASSQVGLGSGTGTSSYEQYF
TGCGCCAGCAGCCAAGTGGGCCTGGGGAGCGGGACTGGCACGAGCTCCTACGAGCAGTACTTC
>14|TRBJ2-5|.|.|TRBV28
CASSLWRRQETQYF
TGTGCCAGCAGTTTATGGAGGCGGCAAGAGACCCAGTACTTC